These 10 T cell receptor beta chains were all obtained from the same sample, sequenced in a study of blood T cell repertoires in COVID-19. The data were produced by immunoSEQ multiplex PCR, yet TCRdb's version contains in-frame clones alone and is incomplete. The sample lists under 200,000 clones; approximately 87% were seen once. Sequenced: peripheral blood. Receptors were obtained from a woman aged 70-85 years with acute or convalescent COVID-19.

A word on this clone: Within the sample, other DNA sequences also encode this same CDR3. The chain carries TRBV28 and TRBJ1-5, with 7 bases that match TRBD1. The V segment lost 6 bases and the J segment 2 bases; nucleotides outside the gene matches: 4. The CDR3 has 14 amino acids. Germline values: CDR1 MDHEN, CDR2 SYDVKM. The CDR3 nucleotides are TGTGCCAGCAGCCCTGACAGGGGCAATCAGCCCCAGCATTTT. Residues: CASSPDRGNQPQHF.

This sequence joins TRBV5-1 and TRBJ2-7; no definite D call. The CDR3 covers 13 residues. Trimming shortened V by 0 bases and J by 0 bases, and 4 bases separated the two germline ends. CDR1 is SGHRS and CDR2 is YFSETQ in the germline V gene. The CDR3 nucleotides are TGCGCCAGCAGCTTGGGCAGCTCCTACGAGCAGTACTTC. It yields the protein CASSLGSSYEQYF.

This chain's CDR3 is CASSGGQTWAYGYTF. DNA for the CDR3: TGTGCCAGCAGTGGGGGGCAGACTTGGGCCTATGGCTACACCTTC. The chain carries TRBV2 and TRBJ1-2; perhaps TRBD1 as D (6 bases). V lost 4 bases to trimming and J lost 4 bases, with 16 bases between them. Looked up from germline, CDR1 is SNHLY and CDR2 is FYNNEI. The CDR3 extends over 15 amino acids.

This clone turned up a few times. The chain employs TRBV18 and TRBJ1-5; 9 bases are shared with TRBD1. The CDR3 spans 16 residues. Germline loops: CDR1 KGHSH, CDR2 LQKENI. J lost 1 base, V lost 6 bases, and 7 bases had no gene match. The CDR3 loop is CASSTAGQGSNQPQHF. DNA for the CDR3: TGTGCCAGCTCGACCGCGGGACAGGGAAGCAATCAGCCCCAGCATTTT.

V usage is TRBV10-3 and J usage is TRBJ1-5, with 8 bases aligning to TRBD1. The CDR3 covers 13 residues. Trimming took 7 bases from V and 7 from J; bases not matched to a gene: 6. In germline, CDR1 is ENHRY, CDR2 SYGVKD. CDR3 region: CAINGQGGQPQHF. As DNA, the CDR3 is TGTGCCATCAACGGACAGGGAGGGCAGCCCCAGCATTTT.

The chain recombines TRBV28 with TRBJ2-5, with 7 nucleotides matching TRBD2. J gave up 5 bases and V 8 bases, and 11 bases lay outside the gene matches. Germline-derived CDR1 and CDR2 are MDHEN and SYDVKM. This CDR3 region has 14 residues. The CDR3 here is CASVEGRAQETQYF. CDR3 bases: TGTGCCAGCGTGGAGGGGAGGGCACAGGAGACCCAGTACTTC.

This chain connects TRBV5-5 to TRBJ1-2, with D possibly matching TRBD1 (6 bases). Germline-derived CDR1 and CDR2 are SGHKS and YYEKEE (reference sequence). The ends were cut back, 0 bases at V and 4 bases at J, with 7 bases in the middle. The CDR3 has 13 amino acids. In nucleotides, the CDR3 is TGTGCCAGCAGCTTGGACAGGGCCTATGGCTACACCTTC. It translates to CASSLDRAYGYTF. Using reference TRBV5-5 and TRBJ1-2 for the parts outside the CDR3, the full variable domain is DAGVTQSPTHLIKTRGQQVTLRCSPISGHKSVSWYQQVLGQGPQFIFQYYEKEERGRGNFPDRFSARQFPNYSSELNVNALLLGDSALYLCASSLDRAYGYTFGSGTRLTVV.

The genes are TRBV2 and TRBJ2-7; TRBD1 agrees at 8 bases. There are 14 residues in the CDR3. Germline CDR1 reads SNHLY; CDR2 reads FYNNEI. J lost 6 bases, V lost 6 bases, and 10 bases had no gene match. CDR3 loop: CASRGQVARGEQYF. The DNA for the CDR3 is TGTGCCAGCAGGGGACAGGTTGCTCGAGGCGAGCAGTACTTC.

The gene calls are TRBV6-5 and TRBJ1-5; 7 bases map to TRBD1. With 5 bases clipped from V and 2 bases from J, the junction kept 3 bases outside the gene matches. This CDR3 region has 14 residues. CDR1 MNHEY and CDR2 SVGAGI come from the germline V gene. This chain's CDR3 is CASSQTGGNQPQHF. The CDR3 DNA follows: TGTGCCAGCAGTCAAACAGGGGGCAATCAGCCCCAGCATTTT.

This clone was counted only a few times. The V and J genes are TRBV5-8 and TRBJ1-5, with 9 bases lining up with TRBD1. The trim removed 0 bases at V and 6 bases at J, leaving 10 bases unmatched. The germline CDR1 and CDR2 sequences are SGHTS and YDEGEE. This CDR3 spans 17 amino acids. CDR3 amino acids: CASSLGQGGGSGQPQHF. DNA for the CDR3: TGTGCCAGCAGCTTGGGACAGGGGGGGGGCAGCGGTCAGCCCCAGCATTTT. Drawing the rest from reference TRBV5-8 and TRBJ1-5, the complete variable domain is EAGVTQSPTHLIKTRGQQATLRCSPISGHTSVYWYQQALGLGLQFLLWYDEGEERNRGNFPPRFSGRQFPNYSSELNVNALELEDSALYLCASSLGQGGGSGQPQHFGDGTRLSIL.